Following are 32 T cell receptor beta chains from one sample sequenced in a study of response to subunit inactivated influenza vaccine. Via MiXCR, TCRdb re-called the RT-PCR reads, giving one row per CDR3 protein. Of 550,000 to 650,000 distinct CDR3 sequences listed, 10% to 15% are singletons. The sample consisted of PBMCs from blood, taken on the day of vaccination. The receptors come from a man over 45 who received an inactivated influenza vaccine.

The rearrangement uses TRBV7-2 and TRBJ2-4, with D possibly matching TRBD2 (6 bases). Per germline, CDR1 SGHTA and CDR2 FQGNSA. Trimming cost V 1 base and J 0 bases, with 13 bases left between them. The CDR3 consists of 17 residues. CDR3 nucleotide sequence: TGTGCCAGCAGCTTAGGGCCTGCGGGAATAGCCAAAAACATTCAGTACTTC. This translates into CASSLGPAGIAKNIQYF.

This clonotype was observed many times. V and J are TRBV6-2 or TRBV6-3 and TRBJ2-2; no clear D. The CDR3 loop spans 13 amino acids. Germline V CDR1 and CDR2: MNHEY, SVGEGT. V was cut by 5 bases and J by 7 bases, with 11 bases left in between. The chain's CDR3 is CASSEDPDGELFF. As DNA, the CDR3 is TGTGCCAGCAGTGAGGACCCCGACGGGGAGCTGTTTTTT.

This clonotype has a handful of counts. V gene TRBV20-1 combines with J gene TRBJ1-1; TRBD1 matches at 7 bases. Looked up from germline, CDR1 is DFQATT and CDR2 is SNEGSKA (reference sequence). The CDR3 consists of 15 residues. J was trimmed by 5 bases and V by 5 bases; bases with no gene match: 14. CDR3 nucleotide sequence: TGCAGTGCTGAAGGAACCCGGGACAGTAAAACTGAAGCTTTCTTT. Translation gives CSAEGTRDSKTEAFF.

J is TRBJ2-7 and V is TRBV20-1; 10 bases fit TRBD2. Losses at the gene ends were 3 bases for V and 4 bases for J; bases not matched to a gene: 6. Germline V lookup: CDR1 DFQATT, CDR2 SNEGSKA (reference sequence). CDR3 length: 14 amino acids. The DNA of the CDR3 is TGCAGTGCTAGCACTAGCGGGATACGGTACGAGCAGTACTTC. This codes for CSASTSGIRYEQYF.

There are a few counts of this clonotype. The V gene is TRBV19, the J gene TRBJ2-7; tentative D call: TRBD1 (6 bases). Germline V gene sequence: CDR1 LNHDA, CDR2 SQIVND (reference sequence). Trimming took off 2 bases at V and 3 bases at J, with 8 bases between the two ends. This CDR3 is built from 13 residues. CDR3 nucleotide sequence: TGTGCCAGTAGTATAAAACAGGGCTACGAGCAGTACTTC. It codes for CASSIKQGYEQYF. Complete variable domain (other parts from reference TRBV19 and TRBJ2-7): DGGITQSPKYLFRKEGQNVTLSCEQNLNHDAMYWYRQDPGQGLRLIYYSQIVNDFQKGDIAEGYSVSREKKESFPLTVTSAQKNPTAFYLCASSIKQGYEQYFGPGTRLTVT.

V usage is TRBV6-2 or TRBV6-3 and J usage is TRBJ2-2; 10 bases are shared with TRBD1. The CDR3 spans 16 residues. The V and J ends lost 5 bases and 0 bases, in that order; junction bases with no gene match: 3. Germline CDR1 MNHEY, CDR2 SVGEGT. The CDR3 sequence is CASSAGQGANTGELFF. CDR3 sequence (DNA): TGTGCCAGCAGTGCCGGACAGGGGGCGAACACCGGGGAGCTGTTTTTT.

This clonotype has a count of ten or more. The V call is TRBV29-1, the J call TRBJ2-6; 10 nucleotides align to TRBD1. The V and J ends lost 4 bases and 7 bases, in that order; junction bases with no gene match: 4. CDR1 is SQVTM and CDR2 is ANQGSEA in the germline V gene. CDR3 length equals 14 residues. CDR3 residues: CSVAGQGLANVLTF. The CDR3 DNA follows: TGCAGCGTTGCGGGACAGGGGTTAGCCAACGTCCTGACTTTC. The full variable domain, in which reference TRBV29-1 and TRBJ2-6 provide the parts outside the CDR3, is SAVISQKPSRDICQRGTSLTIQCQVDSQVTMMFWYRQQPGQSLTLIATANQGSEATYESGFVIDKFPISRPNLTFSTLTVSNMSPEDSSIYLCSVAGQGLANVLTFGAGSRLTVL.

In this sample, this clonotype turned up a few times. V and J are TRBV5-6 and TRBJ1-2; D is perhaps TRBD1 (6 bases). This CDR3 is built from 14 residues. V was clipped by 4 bases and J by 4 bases, with 14 bases between them. Germline V gives CDR1 SGHDT, CDR2 YYEEEE. The CDR3 loop is CASSGTRDFYGYTF. The CDR3 DNA is TGTGCCAGCAGCGGGACAAGGGACTTCTATGGCTACACCTTC.

This clonotype was seen at least ten times. The chain carries TRBV29-1 and TRBJ1-2; 8 positions match TRBD1. The J segment lost 7 bases and the V segment lost 5 bases, leaving 9 bases of the junction unmatched. The germline V gene encodes CDR1 SQVTM and CDR2 ANQGSEA. The CDR3 is made up of 13 amino acids. CDR3 protein: CSVLPDRVGGYTF. For the CDR3, the DNA is TGCAGCGTTCTCCCGGACAGGGTTGGTGGCTACACCTTC.

The V gene is TRBV12-3 or TRBV12-4, the J gene TRBJ1-4; D perhaps matches TRBD1 (5 bases). V lost 2 bases, J lost 6 bases, and 13 bases lay in between. The CDR3 contains 15 residues. CDR3 sequence: CASSLPGRGDEKLFF. The CDR3, as DNA: TGTGCCAGCAGTTTACCGGGACGAGGGGATGAAAAACTGTTTTTT.

This clonotype was seen only a few times. CDR3 loop: CASSEGGRGQPQHF. The CDR3 nucleotides read TGTGCCAGCAGTGAGGGGGGCAGGGGTCAGCCCCAGCATTTT. This sequence joins TRBV6-1 and TRBJ1-5; maybe TRBD1 (6 bases). Trimming removed 3 bases at V and 6 bases at J, with 12 bases between. Germline V gives CDR1 MNHNS, CDR2 SASEGT. This CDR3 contains 14 residues.

There are many counts of this clonotype. The V and J genes are TRBV7-3 and TRBJ2-3; D could derive from TRBD1 or TRBD2 (5 bases each). Germline lookup yields CDR1 SGHTA and CDR2 FQGTGA. This CDR3 spans 14 amino acids. V was pared by 3 bases and J by 0 bases, with 7 bases between. CDR3: CASSFRDSTDTQYF. The CDR3 nucleotides read TGTGCCAGCAGCTTCCGGGACAGCACAGATACGCAGTATTTT. The full variable domain, rest sourced from reference TRBV7-3 and TRBJ2-3, is GAGVSQTPSNKVTEKGKYVELRCDPISGHTALYWYRQSLGQGPEFLIYFQGTGAADDSGLPNDRFFAVRPEGSVSTLKIQRTERGDSAVYLCASSFRDSTDTQYFGPGTRLTVL.

V and J are TRBV18 and TRBJ1-1; D call uncertain. With 8 bases removed from V and 5 bases from J, the gap between germline ends came to 15 bases. This CDR3 is built from 13 residues. Germline V gene sequence: CDR1 KGHSH, CDR2 LQKENI. The CDR3: CASTLGRETEAFF. The DNA of the CDR3 is TGTGCCAGCACACTGGGGAGGGAGACTGAAGCTTTCTTT.

This clonotype was counted ten times or more. The V and J genes are TRBV20-1 and TRBJ2-1, with D possibly matching TRBD1 (6 bases). Looked up from germline, CDR1 is DFQATT and CDR2 is SNEGSKA (reference sequence). Trimming removed 2 bases from V and 8 bases from J, with 13 bases in between. The CDR3 has 13 residues. CDR3 bases: TGCAGTGCTAGACGCCGGGACACCCATGAGCAGTTCTTC. It is translated as CSARRRDTHEQFF.

This chain links TRBV11-1 with TRBJ2-2; D call uncertain. The germline V and J ends were trimmed by 5 bases and 7 bases, with 8 bases remaining between them. Germline V CDR1 and CDR2: SGHAT, FQDESV (reference sequence). The CDR3 consists of 12 residues. This CDR3 is CASSRHRGELFF. In DNA, the CDR3 is TGTGCCAGCAGCCGTCACCGCGGGGAGCTGTTTTTT.

V is TRBV28 and J is TRBJ2-3; no firm D call. V lost 4 bases and J 10 bases, leaving 9 bases between the germline ends. CDR3 size: 11 residues. Germline V gene sequence: CDR1 MDHEN, CDR2 SYDVKM. CDR3 region: CASSWGVAQYF. Written as DNA, the CDR3 is TGTGCCAGCAGTTGGGGTGTTGCGCAGTATTTT.

The sample holds a few counts of this clonotype. The chain carries TRBV6-1 and TRBJ2-5; the D is unclear. CDR1 is MNHNS, CDR2 SASEGT, per germline. Trimming left V 7 bases short and J 0 bases short, with 9 bases between. The CDR3 is 13 amino acids. CDR3: CASIPRYQETQYF. CDR3 DNA: TGTGCCAGCATTCCAAGGTACCAAGAGACCCAGTACTTC.

V usage is TRBV30 and J usage is TRBJ2-2; 8 nucleotides match TRBD2. The CDR3 length is 15 residues. The ends lost 5 bases at V and 2 bases at J; junction bases unmatched: 7. Germline V lookup: CDR1 GTSNPN, CDR2 SVGIG (reference sequence). The CDR3 DNA sequence: TGTGCCTGGGGGGCGGGGGGCCCTAACACCGGGGAGCTGTTTTTT. Its translation: CAWGAGGPNTGELFF. The full variable domain, rest sourced from reference TRBV30 and TRBJ2-2, is SQTIHQWPATLVQPVGSPLSLECTVEGTSNPNLYWYRQAAGRGLQLLFYSVGIGQISSEVPQNLSASRPQDRQFILSSKKLLLSDSGFYLCAWGAGGPNTGELFFGEGSRLTVL.

The V and J genes are TRBV29-1 and TRBJ2-1; 8 positions agree with TRBD1. The CDR3 contains 13 residues. V lost 4 bases to trimming and J lost 6 bases; unmatched junction nucleotides: 5. Per germline, CDR1 SQVTM and CDR2 ANQGSEA. CDR3 bases: TGCAGCGTTGGTCAGGGGGCCTCCAATGAGCAGTTCTTC. Its protein product is CSVGQGASNEQFF.

This clonotype turned up a few times. This chain links TRBV7-2 with TRBJ1-3; D is uncertain. The CDR3 is 15 amino acids. V shed 5 bases and J shed 0 bases, with 11 bases lying between them. CDR1 is SGHTA and CDR2 is FQGNSA in the germline V gene. The DNA for the CDR3 is TGTGCCAGCAGCGAACCGGCAAGCTCTGGAAACACCATATATTTT. It is translated as CASSEPASSGNTIYF. The variable domain in full, with the rest retrieved from reference TRBV7-2 and TRBJ1-3, is GAGVSQSPSNKVTEKGKDVELRCDPISGHTALYWYRQSLGQGLEFLIYFQGNSAPDKSGLPSDRFSAERTGGSVSTLTIQRTQQEDSAVYLCASSEPASSGNTIYFGEGSWLTVV.

With regard to this clonotype: This may be a read error: a much more frequent sequence differs by one nucleotide. The rearrangement links TRBV12-3 or TRBV12-4 to TRBJ2-1; possible D gene TRBD1, 6 bases. The V and J ends lost 6 bases and 5 bases respectively, with 14 bases between them. The CDR3 is 14 amino acids. This chain's CDR3 is CASRAGTGHNEQFF. The CDR3 DNA follows: TGTGCCAGCAGGGCCGGCACAGGGCACAATGAGCAGTTCTTC.

This clonotype was detected only a few times. The V call is TRBV15, the J call TRBJ2-2; D not resolved. Germline values: CDR1 LNHNV, CDR2 YYDKDF (reference sequence). CDR3 length: 13 amino acids. The V end lost 3 bases, the J end lost 5 bases, and 7 bases lay between the germline ends. The CDR3: CATSSTTTGELFF. CDR3 bases: TGTGCCACCAGCAGTACTACGACCGGGGAGCTGTTTTTT.

This clonotype was recorded a few times. The chain employs TRBV20-1 and TRBJ2-1, with 7 bases fitting TRBD1. The CDR3 contains 15 residues. Trimming at V came to 0 bases and at J to 6 bases, leaving 8 bases not matched to a gene. Germline loops: CDR1 DFQATT, CDR2 SNEGSKA (reference sequence). The CDR3 here is CSAREQGSFGNEQFF. The CDR3 DNA sequence: TGCAGTGCTAGAGAACAGGGGTCCTTTGGCAATGAGCAGTTCTTC.

This clonotype came up a few times. This chain connects TRBV12-3 or TRBV12-4 to TRBJ2-5, with 8 bases lining up with TRBD2. V gave up 4 bases and J gave up 2 bases; unmatched junction bases: 6. The CDR3 is 15 amino acids. CDR3 sequence (DNA): TGTGCCAGCAGTTCTAGCGGGTCAACTCAAGAGACCCAGTACTTC. It encodes CASSSSGSTQETQYF.

This clonotype was seen repeatedly, ten times or more. The genes are TRBV5-1 and TRBJ1-5, with D unclear. The V gene lost 0 bases and the J gene lost 1 base, with 8 bases spanning the gap. This CDR3 spans 15 amino acids. Germline CDR1 is SGHRS and CDR2 is YFSETQ. The CDR3 loop is CASSLDGYSNQPQHF. The CDR3 DNA is TGCGCCAGCAGCTTGGATGGGTACAGCAATCAGCCCCAGCATTTT.

This clonotype was picked up a small number of times. The V and J genes are TRBV10-3 and TRBJ2-1, with D tentatively TRBD1 (6 bases). The CDR3 has 15 residues. Looked up from germline, CDR1 is ENHRY and CDR2 is SYGVKD. With 8 bases removed from V and 0 bases from J, the gap between germline ends came to 14 bases. The DNA for the CDR3 is TGTGCCATCGGATACCAGGGGAGCTCCTACAATGAGCAGTTCTTC. It encodes CAIGYQGSSYNEQFF.

This chain uses TRBV15 with TRBJ2-1; D remains unclear. The V gene lost 4 bases and the J gene lost 4 bases, with 14 bases spanning the gap. CDR3 length: 15 amino acids. CDR1 LNHNV and CDR2 YYDKDF come from the germline V gene (reference sequence). CDR3 nucleotide sequence: TGTGCCACCAGCACCCTCCCGGGCCCTTACAATGAGCAGTTCTTC. Translated, it gives CATSTLPGPYNEQFF.

With regard to this clonotype: A read error may account for a junction end that differs from germline. This chain joins TRBV7-9 and TRBJ2-5, with a weak D call TRBD2 (6 bases). Looked up from germline, CDR1 is SEHNR and CDR2 is FQNEAQ (reference sequence). CDR3 length equals 12 residues. The CDR3 DNA is TGTGCCAGCAGCTTCGAGCGGGCCCCGCCCTTCTTC. As protein: CASSFERAPPFF. Variable domain in full (rest from reference TRBV7-9 and TRBJ2-5): DTGVSQNPRHKITKRGQNVTFRCDPISEHNRLYWYRQTLGQGPEFLTYFQNEAQLEKSRLLSDRFSAERPKGSFSTLEIQRTEQGDSAMYLCASSFERAPPFFGPGTRLLVL.

V and J are TRBV5-1 and TRBJ2-7; the D is unclear. Trimming took off 4 bases at V and 6 bases at J, with 11 bases between the two ends. Per germline, CDR1 SGHRS and CDR2 YFSETQ. The CDR3 runs 12 residues. The chain's CDR3 is CASSLRSAEQYF. In DNA form, the CDR3 reads TGCGCCAGCAGCCTTCGGTCGGCCGAGCAGTACTTC.

In this sample, this clonotype turned up a few times. This chain links TRBV7-2 with TRBJ2-2, with 7 bases identical to TRBD2. Germline CDR1 and CDR2: SGHTA and FQGNSA. V dropped 1 base and J dropped 6; count of bases not matched to a gene: 8. This CDR3 contains 16 residues. For the CDR3, the DNA is TGTGCCAGCAGCTTAGATTCTCGCGGGGGACCCGGGGAGCTGTTTTTT. Its protein product is CASSLDSRGGPGELFF.

This chain joins TRBV6-2 or TRBV6-3 and TRBJ2-5, with D possibly TRBD2 on 6 matching bases. The CDR3 covers 14 residues. Germline V gives CDR1 MNHEY, CDR2 SVGEGT. V lost 2 bases and J lost 7, with 14 bases in between. CDR3 in DNA: TGTGCCAGCAGTTACGGGACTGCAGGAGGGACCCAGTACTTC. Amino acids: CASSYGTAGGTQYF.

The V call is TRBV6-2 or TRBV6-3, the J call TRBJ2-4; no reliable D call. V was trimmed by 2 bases and J by 3 bases, leaving 5 bases between them. Germline V CDR1 and CDR2: MNHEY, SVGEGT. The CDR3 sequence is 13 residues long. The CDR3 sequence is CASSYGSKNIQYF. In nucleotides, the CDR3 is TGTGCCAGCAGTTACGGCAGCAAAAACATTCAGTACTTC.